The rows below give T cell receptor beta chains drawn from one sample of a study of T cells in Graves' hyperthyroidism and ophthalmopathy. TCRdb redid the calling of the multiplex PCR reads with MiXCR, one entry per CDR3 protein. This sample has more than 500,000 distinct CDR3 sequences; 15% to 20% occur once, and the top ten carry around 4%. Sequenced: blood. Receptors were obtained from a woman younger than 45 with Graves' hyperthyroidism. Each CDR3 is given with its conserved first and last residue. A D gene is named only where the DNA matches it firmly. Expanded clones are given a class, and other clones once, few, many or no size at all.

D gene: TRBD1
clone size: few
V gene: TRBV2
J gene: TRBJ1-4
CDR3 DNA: TGTGCCAGCAGTCAGAAGGGGGCCAGGAGCGGTGAAAAACTGTTTTTT
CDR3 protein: CASSQKGARSGEKLFF

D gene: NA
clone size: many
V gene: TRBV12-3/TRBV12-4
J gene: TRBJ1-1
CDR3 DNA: TGTGCCAGCAGTTCCTGGGGTGAAGCTTTCTTT
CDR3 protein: CASSSWGEAFF

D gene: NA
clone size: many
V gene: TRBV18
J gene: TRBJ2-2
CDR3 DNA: TGTGCCAGCTCACCTTTGGCGAACACCGGGGAGCTGTTTTTT
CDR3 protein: CASSPLANTGELFF

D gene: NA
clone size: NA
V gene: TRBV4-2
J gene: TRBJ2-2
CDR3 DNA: TGTGCCAGCAGCCAGACCAGGGGACCCGGGGAGCTGTTTTTT
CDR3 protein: CASSQTRGPGELFF

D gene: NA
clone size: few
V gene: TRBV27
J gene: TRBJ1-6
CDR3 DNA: TGTGCCAGCAGCCTTAGCGGGGCGCATAATTCACCCCTCCACTTT
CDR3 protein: CASSLSGAHNSPLHF

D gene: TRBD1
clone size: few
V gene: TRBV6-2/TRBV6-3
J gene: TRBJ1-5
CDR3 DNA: TGTGCCAGCAGGGGACAGGTTTTTCAGCCCCAGCATTTT
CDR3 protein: CASRGQVFQPQHF

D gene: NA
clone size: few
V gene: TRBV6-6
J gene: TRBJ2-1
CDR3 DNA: TGTGCCAGCAGTTACGGGGTAGCGCCCTACAATGAGCAGTTCTTC
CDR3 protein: CASSYGVAPYNEQFF

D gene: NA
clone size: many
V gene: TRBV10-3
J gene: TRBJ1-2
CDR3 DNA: TGTGCCATCAATCCGGGGGCGGACTATGGCTACACCTTC
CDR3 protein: CAINPGADYGYTF

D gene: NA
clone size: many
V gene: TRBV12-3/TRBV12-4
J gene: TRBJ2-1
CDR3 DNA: TGTGCCAGCACCCTACAGGGCCATGAGCAGTTCTTC
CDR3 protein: CASTLQGHEQFF

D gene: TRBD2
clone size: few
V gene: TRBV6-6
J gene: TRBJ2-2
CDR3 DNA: TGTGCCAGCAGTTACTCGATGGTGCCGGGACTAGCGGGAGGGCCGGGGGAGCTGTTTTTT
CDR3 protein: CASSYSMVPGLAGGPGELFF

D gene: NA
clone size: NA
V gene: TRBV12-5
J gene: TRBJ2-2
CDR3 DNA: TGTGCTTCCGGAGGGTCAGGAAACACCGGGGAGCTGTTTTTT
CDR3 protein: CASGGSGNTGELFF

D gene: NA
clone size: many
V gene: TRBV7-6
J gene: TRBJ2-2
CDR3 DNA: TGTGCCAGCAGCTTAGGCGGGGTACCAGGGGTCACCGGGGAGCTGTTTTTT
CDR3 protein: CASSLGGVPGVTGELFF

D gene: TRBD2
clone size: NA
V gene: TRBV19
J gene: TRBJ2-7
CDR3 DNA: TGTGCCAGTAGAACCAGGACTAGCGGGACCTACGAGCAGTACTTC
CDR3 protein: CASRTRTSGTYEQYF

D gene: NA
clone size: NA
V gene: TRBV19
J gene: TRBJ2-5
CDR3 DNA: TGTGCCAGTAGCCGAACGGGAGCCTGGGGCGGGGAGACCCAGTACTTC
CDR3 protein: CASSRTGAWGGETQYF

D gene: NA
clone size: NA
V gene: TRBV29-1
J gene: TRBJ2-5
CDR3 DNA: TGCAGCGTTAGAGAGGAGACCCAGTACTTC
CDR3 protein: CSVREETQYF

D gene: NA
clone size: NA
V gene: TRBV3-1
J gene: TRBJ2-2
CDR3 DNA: TGTGCCAGCAGCCAAACGCCGTATTCGAGGGAGCTGTTTTTT
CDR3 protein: CASSQTPYSRELFF

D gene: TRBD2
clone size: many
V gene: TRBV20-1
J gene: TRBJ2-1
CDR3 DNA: TGCAGTGCTGAGGGGGGACTAGCGGTTAATGAGCAGTTCTTC
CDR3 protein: CSAEGGLAVNEQFF

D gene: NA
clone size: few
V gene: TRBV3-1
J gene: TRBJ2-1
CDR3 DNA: TGTGCCAGCAGCCAAGAGAGTTGGGAACAGTTCTTC
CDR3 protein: CASSQESWEQFF

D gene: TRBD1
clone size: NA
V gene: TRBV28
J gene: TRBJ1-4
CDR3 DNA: TGTGCCAGCAGCCCAGGGGGCTCTAATGAAAAACTGTTTTTT
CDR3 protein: CASSPGGSNEKLFF

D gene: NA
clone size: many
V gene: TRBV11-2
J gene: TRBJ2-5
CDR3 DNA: TGTGCCAGCAGCCTGTTAAAGGTTGGGCTTCAAGAGACCCAGTACTTC
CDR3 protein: CASSLLKVGLQETQYF

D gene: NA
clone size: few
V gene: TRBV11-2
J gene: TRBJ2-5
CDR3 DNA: TGTGCCAGCAGCTTAGATCTCTATCTGTGGGGCTTGGAGACCCAGTACTTC
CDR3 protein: CASSLDLYLWGLETQYF

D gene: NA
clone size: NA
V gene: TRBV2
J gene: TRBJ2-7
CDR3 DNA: TGTGCCAGCAGCAGGAGGGAGTTAAAAACCCACGAGCAGTACTTC
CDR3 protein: CASSRRELKTHEQYF

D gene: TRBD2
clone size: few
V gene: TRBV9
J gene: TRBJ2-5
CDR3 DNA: TGTGCCAGCAGCCAGGGACTAGCGGGAGGGCCGGAGACCCAGTACTTC
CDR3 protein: CASSQGLAGGPETQYF

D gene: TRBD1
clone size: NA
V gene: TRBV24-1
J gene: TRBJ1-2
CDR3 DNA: TGTGCCACCAGTGATTTGGACAGGGACTATGGCTACACCTTC
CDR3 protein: CATSDLDRDYGYTF

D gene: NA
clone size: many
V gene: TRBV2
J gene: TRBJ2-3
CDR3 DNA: TGTGCCAGCAAAGATGATAGCACAGATACGCAGTATTTT
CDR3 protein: CASKDDSTDTQYF

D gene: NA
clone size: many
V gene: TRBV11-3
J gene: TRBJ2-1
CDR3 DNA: TGTGCCAGCAGCTTCGGCCAACCGGGTGAGCAGTTCTTC
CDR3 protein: CASSFGQPGEQFF

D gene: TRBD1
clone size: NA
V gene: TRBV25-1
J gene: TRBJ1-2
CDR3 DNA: TGTGCCAGCAGTCCCCTTAAAGGGGGCGCTTACTATGGCTACACCTTC
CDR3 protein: CASSPLKGGAYYGYTF

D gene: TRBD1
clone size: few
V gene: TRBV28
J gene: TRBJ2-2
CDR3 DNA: TGTGCCAGCAGTACAATTGAGGACAGGAGGGAGCTGTTTTTT
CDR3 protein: CASSTIEDRRELFF

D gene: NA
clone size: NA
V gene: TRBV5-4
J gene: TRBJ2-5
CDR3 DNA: TGTGCCAGCAGACAGCGAGGGCCGCAAGAGACCCAGTACTTC
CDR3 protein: CASRQRGPQETQYF

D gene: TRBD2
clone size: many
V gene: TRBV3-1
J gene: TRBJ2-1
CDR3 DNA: TGTGCCAGCAGCCATCCTAGCGGGAGGGCCTACAATGAGCAGTTCTTC
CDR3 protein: CASSHPSGRAYNEQFF

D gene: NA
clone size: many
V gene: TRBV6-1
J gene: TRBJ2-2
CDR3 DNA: TGTGCCAGTTCCTCCCAGGTGGGGAACACCGGGGAGCTGTTTTTT
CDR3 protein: CASSSQVGNTGELFF

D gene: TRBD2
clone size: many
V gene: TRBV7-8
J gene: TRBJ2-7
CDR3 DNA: TGTGCCAGCAGACTTACTAGCGCTGCCTACGAGCAGTACTTC
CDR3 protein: CASRLTSAAYEQYF

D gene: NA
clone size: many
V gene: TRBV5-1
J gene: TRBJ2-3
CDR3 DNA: TGCGCCAGCCGTTCAAGGGACCCCACAGATACGCAGTATTTT
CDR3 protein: CASRSRDPTDTQYF

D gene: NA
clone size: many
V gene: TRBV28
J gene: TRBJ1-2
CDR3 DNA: TGTGCCAGCAGTTTGAGATCCTATGGCTACACCTTC
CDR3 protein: CASSLRSYGYTF

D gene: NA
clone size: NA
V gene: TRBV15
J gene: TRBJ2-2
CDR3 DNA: TGTGCCACCAGCAGACTGGGCGGGGAGCTGTTTTTT
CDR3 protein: CATSRLGGELFF

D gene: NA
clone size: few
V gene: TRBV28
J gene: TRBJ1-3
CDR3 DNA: TGTGCCAGCAGTCACAGACCGAGCTCTGGAAACACCATATATTTT
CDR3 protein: CASSHRPSSGNTIYF

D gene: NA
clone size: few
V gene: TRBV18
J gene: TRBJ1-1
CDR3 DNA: TGTGCCAGCTCACCACAGAGGGTTGCTGAAGCTTTCTTT
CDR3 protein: CASSPQRVAEAFF

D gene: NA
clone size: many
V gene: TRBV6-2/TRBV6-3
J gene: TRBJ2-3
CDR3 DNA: TGTGCCAGCAGTTACGCGGACCGCACAGATACGCAGTATTTT
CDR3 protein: CASSYADRTDTQYF

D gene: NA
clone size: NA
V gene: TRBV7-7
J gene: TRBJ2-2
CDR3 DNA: TGTGCTAGCAGCCCGGGATCCTCGGGGGAGCTGTTTTTT
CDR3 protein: CASSPGSSGELFF

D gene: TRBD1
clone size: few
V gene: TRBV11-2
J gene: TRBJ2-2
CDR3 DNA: TGTGCCAGCAGCTTAACGACTACAGGGGGCGCGAGCACCGGGGAGCTGTTTTTT
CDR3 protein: CASSLTTTGGASTGELFF

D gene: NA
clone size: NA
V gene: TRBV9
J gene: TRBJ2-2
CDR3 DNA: TGTGCCAGCAGCATTCGGGACGGGAACACCGGGGAGCTGTTTTTT
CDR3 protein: CASSIRDGNTGELFF

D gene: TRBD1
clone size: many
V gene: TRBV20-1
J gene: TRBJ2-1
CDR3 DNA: TGCAGTGCTAACAGGGGATTAACCTACAATGAGCAGTTCTTC
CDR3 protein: CSANRGLTYNEQFF

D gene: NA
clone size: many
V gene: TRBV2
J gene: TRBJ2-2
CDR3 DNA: TGTGCCAGCAGTTTCACAGAATCGAACACCGGGGAGCTGTTTTTT
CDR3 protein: CASSFTESNTGELFF

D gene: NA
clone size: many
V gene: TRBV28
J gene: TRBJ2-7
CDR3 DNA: TGTGCCAGCAGTTCCATGGGCTTCGACAGGTTTCCCTCCTACGAGCAGTACTTC
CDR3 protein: CASSSMGFDRFPSYEQYF

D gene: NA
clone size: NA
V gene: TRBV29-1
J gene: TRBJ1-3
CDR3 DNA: TGCAGCGTTGATCTGGACTCTGGAAACACCATATATTTT
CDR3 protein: CSVDLDSGNTIYF

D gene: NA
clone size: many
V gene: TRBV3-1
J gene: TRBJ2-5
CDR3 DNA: TGTGCCAGCAGCCAACCCGACGGGTGGGAAGAGACCCAGTACTTC
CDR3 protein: CASSQPDGWEETQYF

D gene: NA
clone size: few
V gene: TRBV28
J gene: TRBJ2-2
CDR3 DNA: TGTGCCAGCAGTTTAATCGCACCGGGAGTCGTAAGGGAGCTGTTTTTT
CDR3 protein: CASSLIAPGVVRELFF

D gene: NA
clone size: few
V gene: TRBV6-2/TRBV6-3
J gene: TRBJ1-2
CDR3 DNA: TGTGCCAGCAGTTACGTCGGCGGAGGGGTTGACGGCTACACCTTC
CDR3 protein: CASSYVGGGVDGYTF

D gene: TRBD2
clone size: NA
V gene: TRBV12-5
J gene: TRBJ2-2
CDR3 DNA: TGTGCTAGTGGTTTGGTCCTACAAAAACTAGCGGGGAACACCGGGGAGCTGTTTTTT
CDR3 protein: CASGLVLQKLAGNTGELFF

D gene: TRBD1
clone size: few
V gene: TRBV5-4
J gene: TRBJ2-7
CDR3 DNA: TGTGCCAGCAGTTCAATCACAGGGGCGGGCTCCTACGAGCAGTACTTC
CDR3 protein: CASSSITGAGSYEQYF

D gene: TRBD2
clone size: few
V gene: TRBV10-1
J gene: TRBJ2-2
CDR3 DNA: TGCGCCAGCAGTAAGGGACTATACCGCACCGGGGAGCTGTTTTTT
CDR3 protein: CASSKGLYRTGELFF

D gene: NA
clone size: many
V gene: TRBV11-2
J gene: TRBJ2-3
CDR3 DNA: TGTGCCAGCAGCTGGGACCGGAGCACAGATACGCAGTATTTT
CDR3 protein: CASSWDRSTDTQYF